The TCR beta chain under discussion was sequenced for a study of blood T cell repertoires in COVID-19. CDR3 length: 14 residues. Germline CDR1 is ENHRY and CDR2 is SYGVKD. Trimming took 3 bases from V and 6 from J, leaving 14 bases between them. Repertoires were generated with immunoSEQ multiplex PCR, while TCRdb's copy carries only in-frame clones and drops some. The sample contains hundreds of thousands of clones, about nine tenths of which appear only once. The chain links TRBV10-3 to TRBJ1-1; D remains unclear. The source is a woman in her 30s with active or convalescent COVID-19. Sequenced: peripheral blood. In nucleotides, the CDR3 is TGTGCCATCAGTGAAGTCGCGAGGGAGCCTGAAGCTTTCTTT. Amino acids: CAISEVAREPEAFF.